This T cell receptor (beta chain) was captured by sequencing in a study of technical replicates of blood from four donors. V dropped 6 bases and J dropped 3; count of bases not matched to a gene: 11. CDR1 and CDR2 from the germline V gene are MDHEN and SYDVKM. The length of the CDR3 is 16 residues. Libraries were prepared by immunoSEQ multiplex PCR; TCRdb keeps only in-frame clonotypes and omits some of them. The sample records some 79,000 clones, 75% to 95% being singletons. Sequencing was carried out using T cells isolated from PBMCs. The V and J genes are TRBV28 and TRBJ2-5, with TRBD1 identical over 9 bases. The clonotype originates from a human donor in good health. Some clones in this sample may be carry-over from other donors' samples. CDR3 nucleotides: TGTGCCAGCAGCCCAACAGGGGGCGCGAGGGAAGAGACCCAGTACTTC. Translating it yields CASSPTGGAREETQYF.